This entry lists 10 T cell receptor beta chains sequenced from one sample in a study of blood T cell repertoires in COVID-19. Clones were read by immunoSEQ multiplex PCR, and TCRdb kept only the in-frame ones, dropping some. The sample has tens of thousands of clones, 79% seen once. Sample: peripheral blood. Source of these receptors: a human donor in a cohort sampled during active COVID-19.

The gene calls are TRBV27 and TRBJ2-7; 11 nucleotides line up with TRBD2. CDR1 is MNHEY and CDR2 is SMNVEV in the germline V gene (reference sequence). The CDR3 length is 12 residues. Trimming took 6 bases from V and 7 from J; bases not matched to a gene: 2. CDR3 protein: CASRRLAGEQYF. The CDR3, as DNA: TGTGCCAGCAGGCGACTAGCGGGGGAGCAGTACTTC.

V is TRBV13 and J is TRBJ1-2; 9 nucleotides line up with TRBD1. Per the germline V gene, CDR1 is PRHDT and CDR2 is FYEKMQ (reference sequence). J gave up 6 bases and V 6 bases, and 8 bases lay outside the gene matches. This CDR3 is 14 amino acids long. This CDR3 is CASSRNRGRDGYTF. The CDR3 DNA sequence: TGTGCCAGCAGTAGAAACAGGGGGCGCGATGGCTACACCTTC.

J is TRBJ1-1 and V is TRBV28; D not resolved. Looked up from germline, CDR1 is MDHEN and CDR2 is SYDVKM. This CDR3 comprises 13 residues. Trimming pared 5 bases from V and 10 bases from J, leaving 17 bases between. The CDR3 sequence: CASSPTDRVGAFF. In DNA, the CDR3 is TGTGCCAGCAGTCCCACGGATCGGGTCGGAGCTTTCTTT.

This chain connects TRBV28 to TRBJ1-2, with D possibly being TRBD1 (5 bases). Germline assignment: CDR1 MDHEN and CDR2 SYDVKM. CDR3 length: 12 amino acids. Trimming cost V 5 bases and J 8 bases, with 12 bases left between them. The CDR3 nucleotides are TGTGCCAGCAGTGATCAGGGTTGGGGCTACACCTTC. Amino acid sequence: CASSDQGWGYTF.

The chain is built from TRBV6-5 and TRBJ2-6, with D possibly TRBD2 on 6 matching bases. Trimming took off 2 bases at V and 1 base at J, with 6 bases between the two ends. The V gene's germline CDR1 is MNHEY and CDR2 SVGAGI. The CDR3 spans 15 residues. As DNA, the CDR3 is TGTGCCAGCAGTTACGGGGGGTCTGGGGCCAACGTCCTGACTTTC. It encodes CASSYGGSGANVLTF.

This rearrangement joins TRBV5-1 to TRBJ2-3; 8 bases line up with TRBD2. Trimming at V came to 0 bases and at J to 2 bases, leaving 2 bases not matched to a gene. Germline CDR1 and CDR2: SGHRS and YFSETQ. The CDR3 is 15 amino acids. The CDR3 is CASSLVSGNTDTQYF. Here the CDR3 DNA reads TGCGCCAGCAGCTTGGTTAGCGGGAACACAGATACGCAGTATTTT.

V and J are TRBV2 and TRBJ2-5, with 10 bases fitting TRBD2. V lost 5 bases, J lost 7 bases, and 4 bases stayed unmatched. The CDR3 has 13 residues. Germline loops: CDR1 SNHLY, CDR2 FYNNEI. The CDR3 is CASSLAGEVTQYF. DNA of the CDR3: TGTGCCAGCAGTCTAGCGGGAGAGGTGACCCAGTACTTC.

The chain employs TRBV5-1 and TRBJ1-6; D gene unclear. This CDR3 is 16 amino acids long. The germline gives CDR1 SGHRS, CDR2 YFSETQ. Trimming took off 0 bases at V and 1 base at J, with 8 bases between the two ends. The CDR3 loop is CASSLDPVSYNSPLHF. The CDR3 region has the DNA TGCGCCAGCAGCTTGGATCCAGTGTCCTATAATTCACCCCTCCACTTT.

As regards this clone: This sample also contains other DNA sequences that code for the same CDR3. The chain links TRBV27 to TRBJ2-3; D remains ambiguous. Trimming pared 0 bases from V and 4 bases from J, leaving 5 bases between. The CDR3 loop spans 13 amino acids. Germline V gene data show CDR1 as MNHEY and CDR2 as SMNVEV (reference sequence). Here the CDR3 reads CASSLSRPDTQYF. DNA for the CDR3: TGTGCCAGCAGTTTATCGAGGCCAGATACGCAGTATTTT.

V and J are TRBV5-1 and TRBJ2-7; 10 positions agree with TRBD1. V dropped 4 bases and J dropped 2; count of bases not matched to a gene: 3. Germline V lookup: CDR1 SGHRS, CDR2 YFSETQ. This CDR3 is built from 14 residues. DNA of the CDR3: TGCGCCAGCAGCATAGGACAGGGGGCCTACGAGCAGTACTTC. Translated, it gives CASSIGQGAYEQYF.